This T cell receptor beta chain was retrieved from a study of brain T cells in children with intractable seizures. Sequencing was limited to surgery cases with top T cell transcript signatures in brain tissue. At least one anti-epileptic drug was given before surgery. The assay was immunoSEQ multiplex PCR, and TCRdb's table has in-frame clones only and misses some. The sample contains about 80,000 clones, under 95% of which appear only once. Germline values: CDR1 SGHNT, CDR2 YYREEE (reference sequence). This CDR3 region has 14 residues. The V end lost 5 bases, the J end lost 7 bases, and 18 bases lay between the germline ends.

This rearrangement joins TRBV5-4 to TRBJ1-1; a weak D match, TRBD1 (5 bases). This specimen was peripheral blood, taken at surgery. The receptor was derived from a girl aged 2-10 years with Rasmussen encephalitis and intractable seizures. The CDR3 nucleotides are TGTGCCAGCAGGGAATCGACAGTGATGAATGAAGCTTTCTTT. As protein: CASRESTVMNEAFF.